This TCR beta chain is from a study of identifying expanded T cells in peripheral blood (dated by TCRdb to about 2019). Context from the whole study: Four technical replicates, made by sequencing separate aliquots from the same pool of genomic DNA, were compared pairwise.

Beyond this particular receptor, the publication reports: Across all healthy-donor time intervals, the beta-binomial model significantly lowered both the number of clones called differentially abundant and the false-positive rate. The authors expected that biological variance in healthy repertoires might rise further over much longer intervals, such as months to years. The binomial model flagged around 1.1 differentially abundant clones between technical replicates, compared with about 16 over approximately 2 weeks and 19 over around four weeks. For all healthy donors, the variance in clone template counts between roughly 2-week samples rose significantly as total template count increased.

A note on this clone: The antigen it binds to is not known. Per-nucleotide qualities are absent, and no much larger clonotype sits a single base away.

The immunoSEQ Assay, which relies on bias-controlled multiplex PCR amplification of genomic DNA, was used to profile TCRbeta CDR3 regions. Per the original workflow: The absolute abundance of each unique TCRbeta CDR3 region was quantified after sequences were collapsed and filtered. Differential abundance was tested with two models: a binomial (Fisher-equivalent) model and a beta-binomial model that adds time-dependent variance fitted from healthy donors. Clones with fewer than 5 combined templates were removed, and differential abundance was called for clones with a Benjamini-Hochberg FDR below 0.01. The form v = (b*log(k)+a)^2 was used to model beta-binomial variance as a function of total template count across the two samples. TCRdb limited this immuneACCESS table to in-frame rearrangements with V and J called. A share of clones is missing; checked studies link under half to unresolved V genes, and the rest is unexplained. That table furnishes V, J and clone size, whereas the DNA furnished D and trimming. The sample has approximately 100,000 clones on record, around 85% of them singletons. The top ten hold about a sixth of the sample.

From its cysteine to its phenylalanine, the CDR3 spans 14 amino acids. The retained sequence is limited to the CDR3, 42 bases, with the frame set at the first base. CDR1 and CDR2 (MNHEY, SMNVEV) derive from the germline V gene (reference sequence). The V and J ends are trimmed by 3 bases and 10 bases, leaving 13 bases between them. No immune events, such as infections, were documented for the healthy donors during the collection period. Healthy-donor blood repertoires served as a training cohort to calibrate time-dependent variance in a beta-binomial model of T-cell clone differential abundance. The training cohort included some ten healthy donors, of whom 3 were female and 7 were male. An age range of about 29 to 65 years, with an average of 43 years, was recorded for the donors. Obtained from a commercial supplier, whole blood was collected from each healthy donor at three time points set two weeks apart. Genomic DNA was extracted from unsorted whole blood for immunosequencing.

Sequenced: blood. The receptor's source is a person between 18 and 69 years old in good health. The chain is encoded by TRBV27 joined to TRBJ1-6; the D gene lacks a confident call. The CDR3 is CASSFALRGSPLHF. The bases read TGTGCCAGCAGTTTCGCACTGAGAGGCTCACCCCTCCACTTT.